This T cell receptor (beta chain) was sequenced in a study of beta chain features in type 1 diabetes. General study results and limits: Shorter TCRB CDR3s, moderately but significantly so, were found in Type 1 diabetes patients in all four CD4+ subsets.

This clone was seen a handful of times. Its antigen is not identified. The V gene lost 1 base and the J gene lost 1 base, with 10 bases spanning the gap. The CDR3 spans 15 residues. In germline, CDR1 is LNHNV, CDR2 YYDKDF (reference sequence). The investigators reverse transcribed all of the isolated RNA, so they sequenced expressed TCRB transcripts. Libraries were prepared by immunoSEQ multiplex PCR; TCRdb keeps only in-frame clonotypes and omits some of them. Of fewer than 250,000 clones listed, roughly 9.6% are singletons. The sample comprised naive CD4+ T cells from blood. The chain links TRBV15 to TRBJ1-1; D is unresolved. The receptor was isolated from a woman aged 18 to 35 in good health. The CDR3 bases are TGTGCCACCAGCAGAGTACGGTATGGGAACACTGAAGCTTTCTTT. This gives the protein CATSRVRYGNTEAFF.